These 18 T cell receptor beta chains were sequenced from one sample in a study of blood T cell repertoires in COVID-19. TCRdb's copy holds only in-frame clones and misses some; the assay was immunoSEQ multiplex PCR. The table has around 200,000 clones, 70% to 90% seen once. The specimen was PBMCs or T cells enriched from blood (not recorded which). The receptors stem from a middle-aged woman with acute COVID-19.

The CDR3 DNA sequence: TGCGCCAGCAGCTTGGGCCGGACTAGCGGGAGAGGTAGCACAGATACGCAGTATTTT. Residues: CASSLGRTSGRGSTDTQYF. The chain links TRBV5-1 to TRBJ2-3; 13 nucleotides align to TRBD2. The germline gives CDR1 SGHRS, CDR2 YFSETQ. With 0 bases clipped from V and 0 bases from J, the junction kept 7 bases outside the gene matches. The CDR3 sequence is 19 residues long.

The rearrangement uses TRBV5-1 and TRBJ1-5; tentatively, D is TRBD1 (6 bases). V was shortened by 0 bases and J by 7 bases, with 14 bases between the two germline ends. This CDR3 has 15 amino acids. Germline CDR1 reads SGHRS; CDR2 reads YFSETQ. The CDR3 bases are TGCGCCAGCAGCTTGGATACCGGGGGGCACCAGCCCCAGCATTTT. This sequence encodes CASSLDTGGHQPQHF.

The chain uses TRBV28 and TRBJ1-3; D perhaps matches TRBD1 (5 bases). The V gene's germline CDR1 is MDHEN and CDR2 SYDVKM. Deletions cut 8 bases from V and 0 bases from J, with 11 bases between. The CDR3 has 14 residues. The CDR3 nucleotides are TGTGCCAGCGCCAGGGTAAACTCTGGAAACACCATATATTTT. It codes for CASARVNSGNTIYF.

This sequence joins TRBV6-2 or TRBV6-3 and TRBJ2-3, with 9 nucleotides matching TRBD2. The CDR3 extends over 17 amino acids. The junction had 13 bases not matched to a gene; V was cut back by 4 bases and J by 5 bases. CDR1 and CDR2 (germline): MNHEY, SVGEGT. The CDR3 is CASSSRGIAGVEDTQYF. As DNA, the CDR3 is TGTGCCAGCAGTTCCCGTGGGATAGCGGGAGTCGAAGATACGCAGTATTTT.

The sample holds one count of this clone. CDR3: CASSRGSGNTIYF. CDR3 sequence (DNA): TGTGCCAGCAGCCGGGGCTCTGGAAACACCATATATTTT. The chain employs TRBV6-5 and TRBJ1-3; D is uncertain. Germline CDR1 and CDR2: MNHEY and SVGAGI. The CDR3 is 13 amino acids. Trimming cost V 6 bases and J 0 bases, with 6 bases left between them.

The chain has TRBV30 and TRBJ1-1; 11 nucleotides align to TRBD1. V lost 3 bases and J lost 0; bases outside the gene matches: 18. The length of the CDR3 is 20 residues. Germline V lookup: CDR1 GTSNPN, CDR2 SVGIG (reference sequence). CDR3 DNA sequence: TGTGCCTGGAGCGTTTTGGACAGGGGGCGTTTAAATAAAGTGAACACTGAAGCTTTCTTT. This codes for CAWSVLDRGRLNKVNTEAFF.

The gene calls are TRBV12-1 and TRBJ2-5; the table's D gene call, TRBD2, was not cross checked with the DNA. TRBV12-1 corresponds to a pseudogene. The CDR3 sequence is 17 residues long. CDR3 region: CASSLRPGLAGQETQYF. The CDR3 DNA sequence: TGTGCCAGCAGCTTGAGACCGGGACTAGCGGGTCAAGAGACCCAGTACTTC.

The chain couples TRBV29-1 to TRBJ2-1, with no clear D. The CDR3 has 12 amino acids. Trimming stripped 7 bases from V and 1 base from J, with 8 bases between. From germline, CDR1 is SQVTM and CDR2 ANQGSEA. This CDR3 reads CSGDLSYNEQFF. CDR3 sequence (DNA): TGCAGCGGCGACTTGTCCTACAATGAGCAGTTCTTC.

V gene TRBV3-1 (or the pseudogene TRBV3-2) combines with J gene TRBJ1-2; TRBD1 matches 11 bases. Germline-derived CDR1 and CDR2 are LGHDT and YNNKEL (reference sequence). V dropped 5 bases and J dropped 7; count of bases not matched to a gene: 12. The CDR3 runs to 16 residues. CDR3 region: CASSMGRDRGIGGYTF. In DNA form, the CDR3 reads TGTGCCAGCAGCATGGGCCGGGACAGGGGGATAGGTGGCTACACCTTC.

This clone was observed once. This sequence joins TRBV5-1 and TRBJ1-1; maybe TRBD1 (5 bases). The CDR3 covers 14 residues. The ends were cut back, 2 bases at V and 5 bases at J, with 13 bases in the middle. Germline CDR1 reads SGHRS; CDR2 reads YFSETQ. The CDR3 nucleotides are TGCGCCAGCAGCTTTTCAGGGTGGGATACTGAAGCTTTCTTT. Amino acid sequence: CASSFSGWDTEAFF.

The rearrangement links TRBV3-1 (or the pseudogene TRBV3-2) to TRBJ2-1; 10 bases are shared with TRBD2. After removal of 5 bases from V and 8 bases from J, the junction contained 3 bases not matched to a gene. Germline-derived CDR1 and CDR2 are LGHDT and YNNKEL (reference sequence). The CDR3 contains 13 residues. In DNA form, the CDR3 reads TGTGCCAGCAGCGCTAGCGGGGGCGATGAGCAGTTCTTC. Its protein product is CASSASGGDEQFF.

This clone was detected a few times. The chain uses TRBV6-5 and TRBJ1-2; D unclear. This CDR3 region has 11 residues. V lost 6 bases and J 7 bases, leaving 9 bases between the germline ends. The germline CDR1 and CDR2 sequences are MNHEY and SVGAGI. CDR3 sequence reads: CASSLGGGYTF. CDR3 sequence (DNA): TGTGCCAGCAGCCTCGGCGGTGGCTACACCTTC.

The chain joins TRBV13 to TRBJ1-2; 7 bases fit TRBD1. CDR3 size: 12 residues. V shed 4 bases and J 7 bases; nucleotides not matched to a gene: 3. Germline V CDR1 and CDR2: PRHDT, FYEKMQ (reference sequence). CDR3 loop: CASSSDRSGYTF. The CDR3 DNA reads as TGTGCCAGCAGCTCGGACAGGTCTGGCTACACCTTC.

J is TRBJ2-5 and V is TRBV9; 9 bases fit TRBD2. The CDR3 contains 15 residues. In germline, CDR1 is SGDLS, CDR2 YYNGEE. With 3 bases clipped from V and 5 bases from J, the junction kept 8 bases outside the gene matches. The CDR3 region is CASSGSGRPGETQYF. DNA of the CDR3: TGTGCCAGCAGCGGGAGCGGGAGGCCCGGGGAGACCCAGTACTTC.

The chain recombines TRBV6-5 with TRBJ2-7; D may be TRBD2 (6 bases). Trimming took 0 bases from V and 7 from J, leaving 16 bases between them. Germline lookup yields CDR1 MNHEY and CDR2 SVGAGI. The CDR3 totals 15 residues. The CDR3 DNA reads TGTGCCAGCAGTTACTCAGGGGTGGCGGGATGGGAGCAGTACTTC. It is translated as CASSYSGVAGWEQYF.

The V and J genes are TRBV28 and TRBJ1-1, with D perhaps TRBD1 (6 bases). The CDR3 is 15 amino acids. The V and J ends lost 5 bases and 5 bases respectively, with 18 bases between them. CDR1 and CDR2 (germline): MDHEN, SYDVKM. The CDR3 DNA reads as TGTGCCAGCAGTGCACCCCGAAGGGGGGGAACTGAAGCTTTCTTT. Translated, it gives CASSAPRRGGTEAFF.

V is TRBV7-8 and J is TRBJ2-3, with TRBD2 matching over 9 bases. CDR1 and CDR2 (germline): SGHVS, FQNEAQ. There are 15 residues in the CDR3. V shed 1 base and J 10 bases; nucleotides not matched to a gene: 9. CDR3 sequence reads: CASSLDGGRAPSQYF. CDR3 DNA: TGTGCCAGCAGCTTAGATGGCGGGAGGGCCCCTTCGCAGTATTTT. Full variable domain (rest looked up from reference TRBV7-8 and TRBJ2-3): GAGVSQSPRYKVAKRGQDVALRCDPISGHVSLFWYQQALGQGPEFLTYFQNEAQLDKSGLPSDRFFAERPEGSVSTLKIQRTQQEDSAVYLCASSLDGGRAPSQYFGPGTRLTVL.

CDR3 DNA: TGTGCCTGGAGAACTCCGAGCTCCTACGAGCAGTACTTC. This gives the protein CAWRTPSSYEQYF. The chain combines TRBV30 with TRBJ2-7; the D is unclear. The V end was cut by 3 bases, the J end by 0 bases, with 9 bases between. The CDR3 extends over 13 amino acids. Looked up from germline, CDR1 is GTSNPN and CDR2 is SVGIG (reference sequence).